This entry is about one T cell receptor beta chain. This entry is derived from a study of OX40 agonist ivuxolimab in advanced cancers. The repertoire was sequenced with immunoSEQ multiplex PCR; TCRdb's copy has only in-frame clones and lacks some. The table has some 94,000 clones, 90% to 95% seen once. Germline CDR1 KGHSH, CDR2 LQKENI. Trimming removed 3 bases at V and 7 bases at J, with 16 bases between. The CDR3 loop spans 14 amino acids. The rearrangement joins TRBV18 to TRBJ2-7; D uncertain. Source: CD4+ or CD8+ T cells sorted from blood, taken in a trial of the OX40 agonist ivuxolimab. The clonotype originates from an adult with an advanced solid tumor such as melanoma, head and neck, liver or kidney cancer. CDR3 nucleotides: TGTGCCAGCTCACCGTCGGGCGAAGTGGGAGAGCAGTACTTC. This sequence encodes CASSPSGEVGEQYF.